This T cell receptor (beta chain) was recovered during a study of neurological immune-mediated disorders. The study's findings and limits: No CDR3 amino acid sequences were shared by expanded clones across subjects, suggesting private repertoires in all groups.

Time point denoted: longitudinal time-point 1 (baseline). In this sample, this clonotype turned up many times. As yet, its antigen is unknown. TCRdb fed the 5' RACE reads into MiXCR, producing one record per CDR3 protein. The repertoire holds some 77,000 distinct CDR3 sequences, with around 15% as singletons. The sample consisted of PBMCs. This TCR was sampled from a female donor with HTLV-1-associated myelopathy (HAM/TSP).

The CDR3 loop is CASSFRQGGGTDTQYF. The CDR3 DNA sequence: TGTGCCAGCAGCTTCCGACAGGGTGGTGGGACAGATACGCAGTATTTT. The chain is built from TRBV9 and TRBJ2-3, with TRBD1 matching over 7 bases. There are 16 residues in the CDR3. Trimming took 4 bases from V and 3 from J; bases not matched to a gene: 11. The germline CDR1 and CDR2 sequences are SGDLS and YYNGEE.